This passage covers 16 T cell receptor beta chains from one sample sequenced in a study of T cell responses to AZD1222 COVID-19 vaccine. The protocol was immunoSEQ multiplex PCR, while the TCRdb copy is restricted to in-frame clones and leaves out a portion. The sample lists 120,000 to 150,000 clones; about 90% were seen once. The material was peripheral blood, obtained on day 0 of AZD1222 vaccination. All receptors come from an adult in good health.

This rearrangement joins TRBV5-1 to TRBJ1-5, with 9 positions matching TRBD1. Trimming cost V 5 bases and J 8 bases; bases outside gene matches: 11. The CDR3 is 15 residues long. Per the germline V gene, CDR1 is SGHRS and CDR2 is YFSETQ. The CDR3 region is CASRLNTGGNEPQHF. CDR3 bases: TGCGCCAGCAGGTTAAATACAGGGGGCAACGAGCCCCAGCATTTT. The whole variable domain, remainder taken from reference TRBV5-1 and TRBJ1-5, is KAGVTQTPRYLIKTRGQQVTLSCSPISGHRSVSWYQQTPGQGLQFLFEYFSETQRNKGNFPGRFSGRQFSNSRSEMNVSTLELGDSALYLCASRLNTGGNEPQHFGDGTRLSIL.

CDR3 region: CASSPGPTSPEQYF. DNA for the CDR3: TGTGCCAGCAGTCCAGGGCCGACTAGCCCCGAGCAGTACTTC. This sequence joins TRBV28 and TRBJ2-7; 7 bases align to TRBD2. V shed 5 bases, J shed 6 bases, and the junction held 10 bases outside the gene matches. The germline V gene encodes CDR1 MDHEN and CDR2 SYDVKM. This CDR3 region has 14 residues.

The chain couples TRBV9 to TRBJ1-2; TRBD1 matches 8 bases. Germline CDR1 SGDLS, CDR2 YYNGEE. Trimming cost V 3 bases and J 4 bases; bases outside gene matches: 8. CDR3 size: 15 residues. In DNA form, the CDR3 reads TGTGCCAGCAGCGAGGGGGGACAGGACCTCTATGGCTACACCTTC. This encodes CASSEGGQDLYGYTF.

On this clone: The same CDR3 can be traced to other DNA sequences in this sample. The genes are TRBV28 and TRBJ2-3, with TRBD1 matching 8 bases. Germline lookup yields CDR1 MDHEN and CDR2 SYDVKM. The V segment lost 6 bases and the J segment 2 bases; nucleotides outside the gene matches: 7. CDR3 length: 15 residues. The CDR3 nucleotides read TGTGCCAGCAGCTCGGGGCAGGGGGCCACAGATACGCAGTATTTT. Protein: CASSSGQGATDTQYF.

This chain joins TRBV3-1 (or the pseudogene TRBV3-2) and TRBJ2-5, with D maybe TRBD2 (5 bases). Germline lookup yields CDR1 LGHDT and CDR2 YNNKEL (reference sequence). Trimming took 5 bases from V and 5 from J, leaving 6 bases between them. The CDR3 runs to 11 residues. This CDR3 reads CASSTGETQYF. The CDR3 DNA follows: TGTGCCAGCAGCACGGGGGAGACCCAGTACTTC.

V gene TRBV19 combines with J gene TRBJ1-5, with D perhaps matching TRBD1 (6 bases). Germline V gene sequence: CDR1 LNHDA, CDR2 SQIVND (reference sequence). The CDR3 extends over 14 amino acids. V shed 3 bases and J shed 4 bases, with 10 bases lying between them. The DNA for the CDR3 is TGTGCCAGTAGTATTCGACAGGATAATCAGCCCCAGCATTTT. Protein: CASSIRQDNQPQHF.

The chain uses TRBV18 and TRBJ1-5; 8 bases align to TRBD1. Germline-derived CDR1 and CDR2 are KGHSH and LQKENI. With V trimmed by 2 bases and J by 3 bases, 15 bases remained unmatched. This CDR3 has 19 amino acids. The CDR3 nucleotides are TGTGCCAGCTCACCAACCCGTCAGGGGGCCACCGTGAACAATCAGCCCCAGCATTTT. The encoded protein is CASSPTRQGATVNNQPQHF.

This rearrangement joins TRBV6-5 to TRBJ1-2, with no clear D. The CDR3 contains 14 residues. V lost 6 bases to trimming and J lost 4 bases, with 15 bases between them. Per the germline V gene, CDR1 is MNHEY and CDR2 is SVGAGI. CDR3 sequence reads: CASRTGVGTYGYTF. CDR3 coding DNA: TGTGCCAGCAGAACCGGCGTTGGTACCTATGGCTACACCTTC.

The CDR3 region is CASSQDWGQGGNTIYF. CDR3 nucleotides: TGCGCCAGCAGCCAAGATTGGGGACAGGGGGGAAACACCATATATTTT. This chain joins TRBV4-3 and TRBJ1-3; 10 bases fit TRBD1. Germline V CDR1 and CDR2: LGHNA, YSLEER. The CDR3 totals 16 residues. J gave up 4 bases and V 0 bases, and 3 bases lay outside the gene matches.

Within the sample, this clone is medium-sized. V usage is TRBV4-1 and J usage is TRBJ1-2; TRBD1 is a possible D gene (6 bases). The CDR3 is made up of 17 amino acids. V lost 5 bases, J lost 8 bases, and 27 bases lay in between. Germline V CDR1 and CDR2: MGHRA, YSYEKL. CDR3 bases: TGCGCCAGCAGCGCCGCAGCCGGGACAACTTACGCTTGGGGCTACACCTTC. This translates into CASSAAAGTTYAWGYTF.

This clone was seen only once. The gene calls are TRBV6-2 or TRBV6-3 and TRBJ2-5; perhaps TRBD1 as D (6 bases). Trimming stripped 5 bases from V and 5 bases from J, with 12 bases between. The CDR3 runs 13 residues. The germline V gene has CDR1 MNHEY and CDR2 SVGEGT. The CDR3 DNA is TGTGCCAGCAGTCAGGACAGTTGGGAGACCCAGTACTTC. This codes for CASSQDSWETQYF.

This clone appeared a few times. The chain joins TRBV19 to TRBJ1-1; D remains unclear. The germline V gene has CDR1 LNHDA and CDR2 SQIVND (reference sequence). Trimming left V 4 bases short and J 0 bases short, with 12 bases between. There are 15 residues in the CDR3. CDR3 sequence (DNA): TGTGCCAGTAGTAGGTCCAGACACATGAACACTGAAGCTTTCTTT. It is translated as CASSRSRHMNTEAFF.

V gene TRBV7-9 combines with J gene TRBJ1-3, with 10 nucleotides matching TRBD1. This CDR3 contains 15 residues. J was trimmed by 2 bases and V by 6 bases; bases with no gene match: 4. Germline V CDR1 and CDR2: SEHNR, FQNEAQ (reference sequence). The CDR3 DNA sequence: TGTGCCAGCAGACCGGGACAGGGGACTGGAAACACCATATATTTT. Translating it yields CASRPGQGTGNTIYF. Variable domain in full (rest from reference TRBV7-9 and TRBJ1-3): DTGVSQNPRHKITKRGQNVTFRCDPISEHNRLYWYRQTLGQGPEFLTYFQNEAQLEKSRLLSDRFSAERPKGSFSTLEIQRTEQGDSAMYLCASRPGQGTGNTIYFGEGSWLTVV.

The gene calls are TRBV30 and TRBJ2-7; 7 bases map to TRBD1. The CDR3 is made up of 13 amino acids. Germline V lookup: CDR1 GTSNPN, CDR2 SVGIG (reference sequence). Trimming took 2 bases from V and 2 from J; bases not matched to a gene: 3. The CDR3 is CAWSRQGAYEQYF. The DNA for the CDR3 is TGTGCCTGGAGTCGGCAGGGGGCCTACGAGCAGTACTTC.

V and J are TRBV27 and TRBJ1-5, with D tentatively TRBD1 (6 bases). The CDR3 runs 15 residues. V was pared by 0 bases and J by 9 bases, with 15 bases between. In germline, CDR1 is MNHEY, CDR2 SMNVEV (reference sequence). In nucleotides, the CDR3 is TGTGCCAGCAGTTTATCGGGGCAGGGACAAAGGCCCCAGCATTTT. This codes for CASSLSGQGQRPQHF.

The gene calls are TRBV19 and TRBJ1-5; tentative D call: TRBD1 (5 bases). The CDR3 runs to 21 residues. V gave up 3 bases and J gave up 3 bases, with 30 bases separating them. Germline V gene data show CDR1 as LNHDA and CDR2 as SQIVND (reference sequence). The CDR3 DNA reads TGTGCCAGTAGTATCGGTATCAAAAGGCGTTTCGGGGGAGTCGACAATCAGCCCCAGCATTTT. Translated: CASSIGIKRRFGGVDNQPQHF.